This TCR beta chain is from a study of cytomegalovirus exposure and HLA in healthy donors. Study-wide findings and caveats: A later analysis linked a missense DCLRE1C variant to TCR beta V- and J-gene trimming. The productive fraction for most TCR beta V segments was about 90% or about 30% in an earlier analysis.

Use of 60 Vbeta and 13 Jbeta primers characterized the PCR. TCRdb keeps only in-frame clones here, not all; method: immunoSEQ multiplex PCR. The sample has approximately 190,000 clones; 9.5% to 15% are singletons. The CDR3 contains 13 residues. J lost 1 base, V lost 6 bases, and 0 bases had no gene match. Germline CDR1 is SGHTA and CDR2 is FQGNSA. The donors, nominally healthy at sampling, likely had unrecorded immune exposures. About this clone itself: Its specificity is unknown.

The receptor was isolated from a man aged 50-59 years in good health and CMV-seropositive. Sequencing was done on a sample of PBMCs. The chain uses TRBV7-2 and TRBJ1-1, with TRBD1 identical over 9 bases. CDR3 sequence: CASRQGANTEAFF. The CDR3 DNA reads TGTGCCAGCAGACAGGGGGCGAACACTGAAGCTTTCTTT. Based on the CDR3 plus reference TRBV7-2 and TRBJ1-1, the full variable domain is GAGVSQSPSNKVTEKGKDVELRCDPISGHTALYWYRQSLGQGLEFLIYFQGNSAPDKSGLPSDRFSAERTGGSVSTLTIQRTQQEDSAVYLCASRQGANTEAFFGQGTRLTVV.